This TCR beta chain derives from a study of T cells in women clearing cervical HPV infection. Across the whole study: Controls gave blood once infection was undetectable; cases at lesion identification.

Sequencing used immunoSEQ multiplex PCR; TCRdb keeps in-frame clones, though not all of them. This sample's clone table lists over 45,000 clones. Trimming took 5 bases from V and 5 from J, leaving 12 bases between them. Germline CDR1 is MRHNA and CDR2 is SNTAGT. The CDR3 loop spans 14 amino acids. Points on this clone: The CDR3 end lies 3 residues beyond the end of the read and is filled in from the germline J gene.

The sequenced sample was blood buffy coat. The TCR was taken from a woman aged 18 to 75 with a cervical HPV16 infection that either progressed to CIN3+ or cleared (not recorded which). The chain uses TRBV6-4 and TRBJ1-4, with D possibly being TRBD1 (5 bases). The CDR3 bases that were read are TGTGCCAGCAGTTACAGCCACAGGAATGAAAAA. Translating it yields CASSYSHRNEK. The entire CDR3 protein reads CASSYSHRNEKLFF.